This T cell receptor beta chain appears in the sequencing data of a study of blood T cell repertoires in COVID-19. Overall study context: The United States, Italy and Spain supplied acute and convalescent COVID-19 samples. From T cells, B-cell-depleted T cells, or PBMCs came the material, which was cDNA or gDNA.

As originally analysed: Reference gene primer amplification gave estimated nucleated cell counts. Some clones are missing from TCRdb's copy, which holds only in-frame ones; the method was immunoSEQ multiplex PCR. The V and J calls and clone size are taken from that table; D and trimming were inferred from the DNA. This sample has around 89,000 clones, with approximately 88% found just once. Between the trimmed V and J ends, which lost 4 bases and 4 bases, there was a span of 10 bases. Germline V gives CDR1 SQVTM, CDR2 ANQGSEA. The CDR3 has 12 amino acids. The origin of this receptor is a man aged 55-75 years with acute or convalescent COVID-19. Input material: peripheral blood. This chain uses TRBV29-1 with TRBJ1-2; D remains ambiguous. CDR3 residues: CSVGEGGYGYTF. Written as DNA, the CDR3 is TGCAGCGTTGGAGAGGGAGGCTATGGCTACACCTTC.